One sample yielded the 20 T cell receptor beta chains listed below, sequenced in a study of T cells in localized non-small cell lung cancer. TCRdb keeps only in-frame clones here, not all; method: immunoSEQ multiplex PCR. The repertoire has 700 to 900 clones, under 25% of them found once; the top ten carry 20%. The source was normal lung tissue next to the tumor, collected before any cancer treatment. These receptors all come from a man aged 35-69 years with stage II lung adenocarcinoma.

The genes are TRBV19 and TRBJ2-3; a possible D gene is TRBD2 (5 bases). The CDR3 has 14 residues. Germline V gives CDR1 LNHDA, CDR2 SQIVND (reference sequence). V dropped 4 bases and J dropped 2 bases, with 10 bases sitting between them. In DNA form, the CDR3 reads TGTGCCAGTAGTACGGGGTTTTTCACAGATACGCAGTATTTT. Encoded protein: CASSTGFFTDTQYF.

This clone was found a few times. V usage is TRBV11-3 and J usage is TRBJ2-1; TRBD2 agrees at 8 bases. Germline lookup yields CDR1 SGHNT and CDR2 YENEEA. The CDR3 is made up of 15 amino acids. V lost 8 bases and J lost 7; bases outside the gene matches: 13. CDR3 nucleotides: TGTGCCAGCGCTCCCCGTCGGGGGGGGGAAAATGAGCAGTTCTTC. Protein: CASAPRRGGENEQFF.

V usage is TRBV5-1 and J usage is TRBJ1-3; D call uncertain. Germline V gives CDR1 SGHRS, CDR2 YFSETQ. V gave up 2 bases and J gave up 0 bases, with 15 bases separating them. The CDR3 extends over 17 amino acids. CDR3 sequence (DNA): TGCGCCAGCAGCTTAGGAACCCGGGCGGCCTCTGGAAACACCATATATTTT. Translated: CASSLGTRAASGNTIYF.

By share of the sample, this clone is medium-sized (0.01 to 0.1%). The V gene is TRBV11-3, the J gene TRBJ2-1; the match to TRBD2 covers 8 bases. Germline CDR1 is SGHNT and CDR2 is YENEEA. This CDR3 region has 15 residues. Unmatched junction bases numbered 7, after V lost 2 bases and J lost 7 bases. CDR3 amino acids: CASSLTSGRNNEQFF. CDR3 sequence (DNA): TGTGCCAGCAGCTTAACTAGCGGACGGAATAATGAGCAGTTCTTC.

This clone has a handful of counts. At one end the junction does not follow the germline gene, possibly because of a read error. V usage is TRBV6-8 and J usage is TRBJ2-1; 12 bases line up with TRBD2. The germline CDR1 and CDR2 sequences are MNHGY and SAAAGT. This CDR3 comprises 14 residues. The CDR3 DNA sequence: TGTGCCAGCAGTGACTCTAGCGGGGGGGCTGAGCAGTTCTTC. It codes for CASSDSSGGAEQFF.

This clone was seen a few times. The chain is built from TRBV11-3 and TRBJ1-1; possibly TRBD1 for D (5 bases). V was trimmed by 5 bases and J by 1 base, leaving 14 bases between them. This CDR3 comprises 15 residues. Germline V gene data show CDR1 as SGHNT and CDR2 as YENEEA. CDR3 nucleotides: TGTGCCAGCAGCCAAGTGGCCGACAGGAACACTGAAGCTTTCTTT. The encoded protein is CASSQVADRNTEAFF.

The genes are TRBV6-8 and TRBJ1-2; D gene ambiguous. Per germline, CDR1 MNHGY and CDR2 SAAAGT. Between the trimmed V and J ends, which lost 2 bases and 7 bases, there was a span of 14 bases. There are 14 residues in the CDR3. This chain's CDR3 is CASSYQAEEVGYTF. Here the CDR3 DNA reads TGTGCCAGCAGTTACCAGGCAGAGGAGGTTGGCTACACCTTC.

The chain has TRBV14 and TRBJ1-1; D is uncertain. The CDR3 runs to 14 residues. Germline CDR1 reads SGHDN; CDR2 reads FVKESK. V lost 1 base and J 11 bases, leaving 17 bases between the germline ends. Written as DNA, the CDR3 is TGTGCCAGCAGCCAAGGCACATTTTTTTTGGATGCTTTCTTT. Protein sequence: CASSQGTFFLDAFF.

This clone was seen a few times. CDR3 nucleotides: TGTGCCAGCAGTTCCGGGACTAGCGGGAGGAGGATCTCCTACAATGAGCAGTTCTTC. Translating it yields CASSSGTSGRRISYNEQFF. The chain joins TRBV28 to TRBJ2-1, with 15 nucleotides matching TRBD2. This CDR3 has 19 amino acids. V was pared by 4 bases and J by 0 bases, with 7 bases of the junction left unmatched. Germline CDR1 MDHEN, CDR2 SYDVKM.

This clone came up a few times. The CDR3, as DNA: TGTGCCAGCAGTACCGGACAGGGGGCGCGTCATGAGCAGTTCTTC. It codes for CASSTGQGARHEQFF. V is TRBV6-8 and J is TRBJ2-1; 11 bases line up with TRBD1. The CDR3 loop spans 15 amino acids. CDR1 and CDR2 from the germline V gene are MNHGY and SAAAGT. Trimming removed 5 bases from V and 8 bases from J; junction bases left unmatched: 8.

Only a few counts were recorded for this clone. The chain is built from TRBV11-3 and TRBJ1-4; no clear D. The CDR3 has 15 amino acids. V gave up 4 bases and J gave up 4 bases, with 13 bases separating them. Germline CDR1 reads SGHNT; CDR2 reads YENEEA. In DNA form, the CDR3 reads TGTGCCAGCAGCTCCATGATACAGAGTAATGAAAAACTGTTTTTT. Its translation: CASSSMIQSNEKLFF.

The rearrangement joins TRBV19 to TRBJ1-4; D unclear. Trimming took 9 bases from V and 0 from J, leaving 11 bases between them. There are 14 residues in the CDR3. CDR1 is LNHDA and CDR2 is SQIVND in the germline V gene (reference sequence). The CDR3: CASAPSATNEKLFF. Here the CDR3 DNA reads TGTGCCAGCGCTCCGTCGGCAACTAATGAAAAACTGTTTTTT.

This clone was detected only a few times. This chain joins TRBV6-8 and TRBJ1-6; TRBD1 matches at 7 bases. V was pared by 5 bases and J by 10 bases, with 8 bases of the junction left unmatched. The CDR3 extends over 14 amino acids. Germline values: CDR1 MNHGY, CDR2 SAAAGT. In nucleotides, the CDR3 is TGTGCCAGCAGTGACCTGACAGGGCCCTCACCCCTCCACTTT. Residues: CASSDLTGPSPLHF.

The chain links TRBV6-8 to TRBJ2-1; 13 positions agree with TRBD2. Germline loops: CDR1 MNHGY, CDR2 SAAAGT. CDR3 length: 15 amino acids. After removal of 6 bases from V and 7 bases from J, the junction contained 6 bases not matched to a gene. CDR3 nucleotides: TGTGCCAGCAGCCCCGGGACTAGCGGGGAGAATGAGCAGTTCTTC. Its translation: CASSPGTSGENEQFF.

This clone was detected only a few times. The V and J genes are TRBV5-1 and TRBJ1-5, with 9 bases identical to TRBD1. V trimming: 3 bases; J trimming: 3 bases; junction bases outside the gene matches: 4. The CDR3 has 15 amino acids. From germline, CDR1 is SGHRS and CDR2 YFSETQ. CDR3 bases: TGCGCCAGCAGCTCAACAGGGGGCAACAATCAGCCCCAGCATTTT. This sequence encodes CASSSTGGNNQPQHF.

This clone came up a few times. Written as DNA, the CDR3 is TGTGCCAGCAGCCCCCATGCCGGGGAGCTGTTTTTT. Its protein is CASSPHAGELFF. The chain is built from TRBV6-8 and TRBJ2-2; D is undetermined. Trimming stripped 6 bases from V and 6 bases from J, with 8 bases between. The CDR3 totals 12 residues. The germline CDR1 and CDR2 sequences are MNHGY and SAAAGT.

The chain recombines TRBV11-3 with TRBJ1-2; 10 bases are shared with TRBD1. J gave up 4 bases and V 3 bases, and 8 bases lay outside the gene matches. The germline V gene encodes CDR1 SGHNT and CDR2 YENEEA. The CDR3 covers 16 residues. The CDR3 DNA is TGTGCCAGCAGCTTGAGCGGGACAGGGGAGCGCTATGGCTACACCTTC. It specifies CASSLSGTGERYGYTF. Looking up the rest from reference TRBV11-3 and TRBJ1-2 gives the full variable domain: EAGVVQSPRYKIIEKKQPVAFWCNPISGHNTLYWYLQNLGQGPELLIRYENEEAVDDSQLPKDRFSAERLKGVDSTLKIQPAELGDSAVYLCASSLSGTGERYGYTFGSGTRLTVV.

This chain joins TRBV1 and TRBJ2-2; TRBD2 reflects the table's D call only, with no check against the DNA. TRBV1 is flagged as a pseudogene. CDR3 length: 20 residues. CDR3 region: CASSPAVPLAGGLNTGELFF. The CDR3 coding sequence is TGCGCCAGCAGCCCGGCCGTCCCACTAGCGGGAGGGTTAAACACCGGGGAGCTGTTTTTT.

V usage is TRBV11-3 and J usage is TRBJ1-2; no firm D call. This CDR3 is built from 16 residues. Germline loops: CDR1 SGHNT, CDR2 YENEEA. V lost 3 bases and J lost 0, with 14 bases in between. The CDR3 region has the DNA TGTGCCAGCAGCTTTGCGTTGGCAGGAGCTAACTATGGCTACACCTTC. Its translation is CASSFALAGANYGYTF.

This clone turned up a few times. The CDR3 is CASNPRGLAGGRTDTQYF. Written as DNA, the CDR3 is TGTGCCAGCAATCCCCGAGGACTAGCGGGAGGTCGCACAGATACGCAGTATTTT. The gene calls are TRBV25-1 and TRBJ2-3, with 14 bases identical to TRBD2. The CDR3 loop spans 18 amino acids. CDR1 and CDR2 (germline): MGHDK, SYGVNS. J gave up 1 base and V 7 bases, and 10 bases lay outside the gene matches.